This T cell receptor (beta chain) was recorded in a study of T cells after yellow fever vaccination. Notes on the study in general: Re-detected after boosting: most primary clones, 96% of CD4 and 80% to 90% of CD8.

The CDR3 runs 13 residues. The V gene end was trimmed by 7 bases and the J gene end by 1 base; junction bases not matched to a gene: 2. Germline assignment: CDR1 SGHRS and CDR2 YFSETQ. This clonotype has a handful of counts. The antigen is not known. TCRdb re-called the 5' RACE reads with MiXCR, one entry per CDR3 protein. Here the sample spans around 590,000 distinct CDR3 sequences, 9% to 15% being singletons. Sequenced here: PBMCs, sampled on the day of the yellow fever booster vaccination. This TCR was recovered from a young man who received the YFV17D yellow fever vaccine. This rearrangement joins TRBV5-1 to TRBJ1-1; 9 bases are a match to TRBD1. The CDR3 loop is CASGTGPNTEAFF. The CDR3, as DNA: TGCGCCAGCGGGACAGGGCCGAACACTGAAGCTTTCTTT.